This T cell receptor (beta chain) was documented in a study of blood T cell repertoires in COVID-19. Germline trimming cut 5 bases from V and 0 bases from J; bases unmatched to any gene: 5. The CDR3 is 14 amino acids. From germline, CDR1 is SGHRS and CDR2 YFSETQ. Clinical history as reported by participants underpinned cohort assignment. Sequenced by immunoSEQ multiplex PCR; TCRdb stores in-frame clones only, minus some. The sample holds 200,000 to 250,000 clones, around 82% seen once. This clonotype originated in a woman in her fifties or sixties who had been exposed to COVID-19. Sequenced: PBMCs or T cells enriched from blood (not recorded which). This chain joins TRBV5-1 and TRBJ2-7; 7 nucleotides line up with TRBD2. The CDR3 nucleotides read TGCGCCAGCAGTCAAGCGGGGCCCTCCTACGAGCAGTACTTC. Protein sequence: CASSQAGPSYEQYF.